This T cell receptor beta chain was found in a study of OX40 agonist ivuxolimab in advanced cancers. Findings and caveats of the study: Among some nonresponders, normalized T-cell clonal expansion was also low.

As regards this clone: The antigen is not known.

Assay used: immunoSEQ multiplex PCR; TCRdb lists only in-frame clones, some missing. The sample holds fewer than 90,000 clones, around 90% seen once. The CDR3 is 17 residues long. Per germline, CDR1 SGHNT and CDR2 YYREEE (reference sequence). V gave up 1 base and J gave up 0 bases, with 14 bases separating them. This clonotype was sampled from an adult with an advanced solid tumor such as melanoma, head and neck, liver or kidney cancer. The rearrangement joins TRBV5-4 to TRBJ2-1; no clear D gene. The sample here was CD4+ or CD8+ T cells sorted from blood, taken in a trial of the OX40 agonist ivuxolimab. CDR3 DNA: TGTGCCAGCAGCTTGCCCTTGACTCCCCTCTCCTACAATGAGCAGTTCTTC. This translates into CASSLPLTPLSYNEQFF.